A selection of T cell receptor beta chains follows, all from one sample in a study of T cells after yellow fever vaccination. TCRdb redid the calling of the 5' RACE reads with MiXCR, one entry per CDR3 protein. The sample carries around 310,000 distinct CDR3 sequences, around 4.4% recorded once. The sample was PBMCs, taken 15 days after the yellow fever booster vaccination. These TCRs come from a man younger than 35 who received the YFV17D yellow fever vaccine. Each CDR3 is given with its conserved first and last residue. D genes are given only for firm matches. Size is stated for part of the rows, as once, few or many counts, or as a class when the clone is expanded.

d_call | cdr3_length | clone_size | j_call | v_call | cdr3_nt | cdr3_aa
TRBD1 | 12 | many | TRBJ2-7 | TRBV29-1 | TGCAGCGTTGACGACAGGGGCGACGAGCAGTACTTC | CSVDDRGDEQYF
NA | 13 | few | TRBJ1-1 | TRBV7-3 | TGTGCCAGCAGCTTAATTTATCCCGGTGAAGCTTTCTTT | CASSLIYPGEAFF
NA | 15 | NA | TRBJ1-2 | TRBV4-2 | TGTGCCAGCAGCCAAGTGGGAGGGACCAACTATGGCTACACCTTC | CASSQVGGTNYGYTF
NA | 13 | NA | TRBJ2-2 | TRBV5-1 | TGCGCCAGCAGCTTGTCGGACGCCGGGGAGCTGTTTTTT | CASSLSDAGELFF
NA | 11 | many | TRBJ1-2 | TRBV29-1 | TGCAGCGCCACAAACAACTATGGCTACACCTTC | CSATNNYGYTF
NA | 15 | NA | TRBJ1-1 | TRBV5-1 | TGCGCCAGCAGTCCGATTTTGGGAGAAATCACTGAAGCTTTCTTT | CASSPILGEITEAFF
TRBD2 | 15 | many | TRBJ2-3 | TRBV7-2 | TGTGCCAGCAGCTTGATGGGTAGCGGGCCCCATACGCAGTATTTT | CASSLMGSGPHTQYF
NA | 12 | many | TRBJ1-1 | TRBV12-3/TRBV12-4 | TGTGCCAGCACCCTGGGGGGACCTGAAGCTTTCTTT | CASTLGGPEAFF
NA | 15 | NA | TRBJ1-3 | TRBV7-2 | TGTGCCAGCAGCTTAGATGACTGGACTGGAAACACCATATATTTT | CASSLDDWTGNTIYF
TRBD2 | 12 | many | TRBJ2-5 | TRBV19 | TGTGCCAGTAGTACCGGGGGGGAGACCCAGTACTTC | CASSTGGETQYF
NA | 15 | many | TRBJ1-1 | TRBV6-6 | TGTGCCAGCAGTTACGGAGGCAGTAGGAACACTGAAGCTTTCTTT | CASSYGGSRNTEAFF
NA | 12 | many | TRBJ1-2 | TRBV4-1 | TGCGCCAGCAGCCAATCAGGGGTTGGCTACACCTTC | CASSQSGVGYTF
NA | 15 | NA | TRBJ1-2 | TRBV10-3 | TGTGCCATCAGTGAGTCGGGGGGGCCGGACTATGGCTACACCTTC | CAISESGGPDYGYTF
NA | 14 | NA | TRBJ2-3 | TRBV4-1 | TGCGCCAGCAGCCCAGGGGGGTTCGCAGATACGCAGTATTTT | CASSPGGFADTQYF
NA | 13 | NA | TRBJ2-5 | TRBV20-1 | TGCAGTGCTAGTGGCAGACACCAAGAGACCCAGTACTTC | CSASGRHQETQYF
NA | 17 | NA | TRBJ1-3 | TRBV11-2 | TGTGCCAGCAGCTTGTGGGATATGTCAGGCAGTGGAAACACCATATATTTT | CASSLWDMSGSGNTIYF
NA | 17 | few | TRBJ1-6 | TRBV7-8 | TGTGCCAGCAGCTTAGGAGCTAGGGCAGAGTATAATTCACCCCTCCACTTT | CASSLGARAEYNSPLHF
TRBD2 | 17 | few | TRBJ2-2 | TRBV6-6 | TGTGCCAGCAGTTACCCCATAGCGGGGGGGCCTTCCGGGGAGCTGTTTTTT | CASSYPIAGGPSGELFF
NA | 13 | NA | TRBJ2-5 | TRBV20-1 | TGCAGTGCTGGAGGTCCAGTTCAAGAGACCCAGTACTTC | CSAGGPVQETQYF
NA | 15 | NA | TRBJ1-5 | TRBV10-3 | TGTGCCATCAGTGAGTTCTCAGGGGCGGGACAGCCCCAGCATTTT | CAISEFSGAGQPQHF
TRBD1 | 14 | many | TRBJ1-6 | TRBV10-3 | TGTGCCATCAGTGCCGACAGGGTTAGGTCACCCCTCCACTTT | CAISADRVRSPLHF
NA | 16 | NA | TRBJ2-1 | TRBV16 | TGTGCCAGCAGCCAATCGGTTGGCGGAACCTACAATGAGCAGTTCTTC | CASSQSVGGTYNEQFF
NA | 18 | many | TRBJ2-1 | TRBV7-9 | TGTGCCAGCAGCTTAGCAAGTGGTAAAAGCTCATCCTACAATGAGCAGTTCTTC | CASSLASGKSSSYNEQFF
TRBD1 | 13 | few | TRBJ1-1 | TRBV20-1 | TGCAGTGCCGGAAGGGACAGGGCCGCTGAAGCTTTCTTT | CSAGRDRAAEAFF
NA | 13 | few | TRBJ1-4 | TRBV5-1 | TGCGCCAGCATGGGGGACTCAAAGGAAAAACTGTTTTTT | CASMGDSKEKLFF
NA | 12 | many | TRBJ2-1 | TRBV6-2/TRBV6-3 | TGTGCCAGCAGTTACCTCGGCGGTGAGCAGTTCTTC | CASSYLGGEQFF
TRBD1 | 16 | NA | TRBJ2-1 | TRBV18 | TGTGCCAGCTCCCCGATGGCAGGGGGCAAATACGGTGAGCAGTTCTTC | CASSPMAGGKYGEQFF
NA | 13 | many | TRBJ1-4 | TRBV20-1 | TGCAGTGCAGGCCCGACCCTAGGGGAAAAACTGTTTTTT | CSAGPTLGEKLFF
NA | 15 | NA | TRBJ1-5 | TRBV12-3/TRBV12-4 | TGTGCCAGCAGTGAGGACACCTATAGCAATCAGCCCCAGCATTTT | CASSEDTYSNQPQHF